This TCR beta chain was identified in a study of human T cells and chemical hapten exposure. TCRdb re-called the RACE reads with MiXCR, one entry per CDR3 protein. The repertoire includes 150,000 to 200,000 distinct CDR3 sequences, around a quarter of them detected once, and around 2.3% sits in the top ten. Time point here: patch test 3, about 24 weeks after DPC sensitization. This sample's treatment: therapeutic diphenylcyclopropenone sensitization with weekly scalp DPC. Findings of the study overall: Expanded TCRs were compared with controls, and the expanded TCRs formed significantly more large CDR3 similarity clusters. No shift was seen in TCRs above 1 in 1000 frequency with DPC sensitization.

The CDR3 spans 14 residues. CDR1 is DFQATT, CDR2 SNEGSKA, per germline (reference sequence). The germline V and J ends were trimmed by 0 bases and 7 bases, with 10 bases remaining between them. Only a few counts were recorded for this clonotype. Its antigen is not known. The input for sequencing was whole blood, taken in connection with sensitization to the hapten diphenylcyclopropenone (DPC). The sequence was obtained from a woman younger than 30 with alopecia areata. Some clones in this sample may be carry-over from other donors' samples. J is TRBJ1-6 and V is TRBV20-1; D is perhaps TRBD1 (5 bases). The CDR3 region has the DNA TGCAGTGCTAGAGACGGGACTGTGAATTCACCCCTCCACTTT. It translates to CSARDGTVNSPLHF.